The rows below give T cell receptor beta chains drawn from one sample of a study of blood T cell repertoires in COVID-19. The protocol was immunoSEQ multiplex PCR, while the TCRdb copy is restricted to in-frame clones and leaves out a portion. The sample consists of approximately 260,000 clones, roughly 84% of them appearing once. Specimen: PBMCs or T cells enriched from blood (not recorded which). The receptors here all came from a man aged 50 or older who had recovered from COVID-19. The conserved cysteine and the conserved F or W are not part of the CDR3 here.

v_gene	j_gene	CDR3aa
TRBV2	TRBJ1-5	ASSATGNPNQPQH
TRBV9	TRBJ2-7	ASSVLAGGREQY
TRBV7-9	TRBJ1-1	ASANLAGMNTEAF
TRBV7-2	TRBJ1-5	ASSPRQDSNQPQH
TRBV29-1	TRBJ2-3	SADTGRVWDTQY
TRBV29-1	TRBJ2-4	SVDRGDIQY
TRBV2	TRBJ2-3	ASRAITDTQY
TRBV29-1	TRBJ1-5	SVGQGDQPQH
TRBV28	TRBJ1-2	ASSRNQNYGYT
TRBV19	TRBJ2-7	ASSAGAVPYEQY
TRBV3-1/TRBV3-2	TRBJ2-4	ASSRGTSGGVAKNIQY
TRBV6-5	TRBJ2-1	ASRLGTSVYNEQF
TRBV7-9	TRBJ2-5	ASSLSGGEIKTQY
TRBV27	TRBJ2-2	ASSFSGTSGGRYGELF
TRBV5-6	TRBJ1-2	ASSFTPRGYT
TRBV7-2	TRBJ1-5	ASSKDRGGNQPQH
TRBV4-1	TRBJ2-1	ASSHGTGVSPLNEQF
TRBV28	TRBJ2-7	ASSEQYEQY
TRBV9	TRBJ1-4	ASSNLPGQGLVGLLDEKLF
TRBV18	TRBJ1-5	ASSRGAGTNQPQH
TRBV7-8	TRBJ2-1	ASSLGSGKTDEQF
TRBV5-1	TRBJ2-1	ASSLAPRQGNNEQF
TRBV12-3/TRBV12-4	TRBJ1-5	ASSPTPRDKQH
TRBV9	TRBJ2-5	ASSVVGGHETQY
TRBV3-1/TRBV3-2	TRBJ2-1	ASSPTVGRSYNEQF
TRBV6-5	TRBJ1-5	ASTHRGTGDQPQH
TRBV6-5	TRBJ1-1	ASSYDRAAF
TRBV9	TRBJ1-2	ASRDRESFGYT
TRBV3-1/TRBV3-2	TRBJ2-2	ASSNQGAGELF
TRBV5-5	TRBJ1-2	ASSLLAEGALGYT
TRBV5-1	TRBJ1-3	ASSLDGGATGNTIY
TRBV5-1	TRBJ2-3	ASSAPGTTQVTQY
TRBV7-3	TRBJ1-1	ASSPGDWGGTEAF
TRBV19	TRBJ1-2	ASTPTGGGGYT
TRBV6-5	TRBJ2-5	ASSYGGGQETQY
TRBV7-8	TRBJ2-6	ASSNLQGAGANVLT
TRBV4-1	TRBJ2-3	ASSQVGGRGTDTQY
TRBV5-4	TRBJ2-7	ASSLLDRDLGEQY
TRBV29-1	TRBJ1-2	SVRSYGYT
TRBV18	TRBJ2-1	ASSPRTGSSYNEQF
TRBV27	TRBJ2-1	ASSLRTSGSLRFHEQF